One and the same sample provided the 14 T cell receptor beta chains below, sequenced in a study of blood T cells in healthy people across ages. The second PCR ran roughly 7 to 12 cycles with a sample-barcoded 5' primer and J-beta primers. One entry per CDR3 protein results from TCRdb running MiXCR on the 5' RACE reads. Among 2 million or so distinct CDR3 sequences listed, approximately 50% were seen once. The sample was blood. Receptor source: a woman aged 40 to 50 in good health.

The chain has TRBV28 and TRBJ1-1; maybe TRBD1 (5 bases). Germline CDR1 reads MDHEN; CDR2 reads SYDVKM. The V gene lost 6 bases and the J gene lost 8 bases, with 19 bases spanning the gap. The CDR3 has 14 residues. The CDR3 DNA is TGTGCCAGCAGCCGCGGGGGTCTCGGAAGGGAAGCTTTCTTT. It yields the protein CASSRGGLGREAFF.

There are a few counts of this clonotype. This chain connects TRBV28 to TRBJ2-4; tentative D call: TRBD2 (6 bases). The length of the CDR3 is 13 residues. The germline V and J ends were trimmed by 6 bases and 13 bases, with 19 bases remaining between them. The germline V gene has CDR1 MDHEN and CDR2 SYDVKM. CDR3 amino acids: CASSLTRTGEQYF. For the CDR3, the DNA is TGTGCCAGCAGCCTTACCCGGACGGGGGAGCAGTACTTC.

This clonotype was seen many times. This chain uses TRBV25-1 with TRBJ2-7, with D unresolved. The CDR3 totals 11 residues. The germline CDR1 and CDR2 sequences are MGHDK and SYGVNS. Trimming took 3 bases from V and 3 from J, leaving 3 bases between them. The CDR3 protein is CASSDVYEQYF. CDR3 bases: TGTGCCAGCAGTGATGTCTACGAGCAGTACTTC.

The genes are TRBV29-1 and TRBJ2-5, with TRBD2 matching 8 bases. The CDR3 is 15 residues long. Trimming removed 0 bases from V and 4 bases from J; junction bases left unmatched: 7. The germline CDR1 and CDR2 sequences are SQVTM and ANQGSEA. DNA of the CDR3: TGCAGCGTTGAAGATGTACGGACTAGCAGAGAGACCCAGTACTTC. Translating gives CSVEDVRTSRETQYF.

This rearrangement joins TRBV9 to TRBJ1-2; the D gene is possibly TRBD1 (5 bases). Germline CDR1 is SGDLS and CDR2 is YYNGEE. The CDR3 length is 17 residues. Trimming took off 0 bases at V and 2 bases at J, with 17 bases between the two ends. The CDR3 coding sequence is TGTGCCAGCAGCGTAGGGTCAGGGCAGTTCGTCAACTATGGCTACACCTTC. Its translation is CASSVGSGQFVNYGYTF.

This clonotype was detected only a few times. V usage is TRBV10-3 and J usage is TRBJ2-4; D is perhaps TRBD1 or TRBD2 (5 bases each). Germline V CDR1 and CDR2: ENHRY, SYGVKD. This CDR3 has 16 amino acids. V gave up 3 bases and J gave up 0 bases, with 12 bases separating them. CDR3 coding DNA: TGTGCCATCAGTGAAAGGGACGGACTAGCCAAAAACATTCAGTACTTC. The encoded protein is CAISERDGLAKNIQYF.

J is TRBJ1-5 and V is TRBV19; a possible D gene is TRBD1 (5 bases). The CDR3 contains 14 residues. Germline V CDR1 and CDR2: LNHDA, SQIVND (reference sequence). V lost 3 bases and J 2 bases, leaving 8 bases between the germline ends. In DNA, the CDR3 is TGTGCCAGTAGTATTCTACAGGGCAATCAGCCCCAGCATTTT. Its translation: CASSILQGNQPQHF.

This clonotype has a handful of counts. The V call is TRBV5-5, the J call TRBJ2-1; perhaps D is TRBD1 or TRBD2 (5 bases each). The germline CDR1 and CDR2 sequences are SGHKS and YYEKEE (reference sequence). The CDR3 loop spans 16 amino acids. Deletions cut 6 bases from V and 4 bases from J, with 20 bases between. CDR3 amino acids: CASTRPGTIQYNEQFF. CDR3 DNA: TGTGCCAGCACCCGGCCAGGGACGATTCAATACAATGAGCAGTTCTTC.

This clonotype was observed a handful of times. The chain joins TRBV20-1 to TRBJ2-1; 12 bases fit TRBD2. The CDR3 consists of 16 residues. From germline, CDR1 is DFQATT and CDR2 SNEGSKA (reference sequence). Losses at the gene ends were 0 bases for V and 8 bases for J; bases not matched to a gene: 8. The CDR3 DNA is TGCAGTGCTAGAGACGCGGCACTAGCGGGGGGCGATGAGCAGTTCTTC. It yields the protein CSARDAALAGGDEQFF.

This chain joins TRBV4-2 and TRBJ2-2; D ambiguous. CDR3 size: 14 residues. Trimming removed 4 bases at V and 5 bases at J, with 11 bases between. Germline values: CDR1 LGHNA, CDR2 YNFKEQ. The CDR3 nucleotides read TGTGCCAGCAGCCCGACGGTGGGGACCGGGGAGCTGTTTTTT. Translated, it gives CASSPTVGTGELFF.

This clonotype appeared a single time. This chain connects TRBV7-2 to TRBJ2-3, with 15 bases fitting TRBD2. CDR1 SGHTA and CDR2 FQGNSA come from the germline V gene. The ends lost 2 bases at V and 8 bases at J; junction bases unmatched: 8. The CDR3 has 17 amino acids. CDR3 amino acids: CASSLYGTSGGWSTQYF. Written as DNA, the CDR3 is TGTGCCAGCAGCTTATACGGGACTAGCGGGGGGTGGAGTACGCAGTATTTT. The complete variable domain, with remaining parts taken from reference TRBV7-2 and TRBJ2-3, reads GAGVSQSPSNKVTEKGKDVELRCDPISGHTALYWYRQSLGQGLEFLIYFQGNSAPDKSGLPSDRFSAERTGGSVSTLTIQRTQQEDSAVYLCASSLYGTSGGWSTQYFGPGTRLTVL.

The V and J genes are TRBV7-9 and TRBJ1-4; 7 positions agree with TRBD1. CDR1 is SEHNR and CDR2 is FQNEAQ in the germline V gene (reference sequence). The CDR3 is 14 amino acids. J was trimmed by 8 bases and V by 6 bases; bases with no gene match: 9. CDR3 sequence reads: CASRHRGPGEKLFF. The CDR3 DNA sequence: TGTGCCAGCAGACACAGGGGACCCGGGGAAAAACTGTTTTTT.

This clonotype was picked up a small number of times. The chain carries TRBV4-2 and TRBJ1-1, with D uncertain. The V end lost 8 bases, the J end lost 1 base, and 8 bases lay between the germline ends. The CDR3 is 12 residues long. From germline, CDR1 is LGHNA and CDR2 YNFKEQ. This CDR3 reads CASRQTNTEAFF. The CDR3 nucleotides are TGTGCCAGCCGGCAGACGAACACTGAAGCTTTCTTT.

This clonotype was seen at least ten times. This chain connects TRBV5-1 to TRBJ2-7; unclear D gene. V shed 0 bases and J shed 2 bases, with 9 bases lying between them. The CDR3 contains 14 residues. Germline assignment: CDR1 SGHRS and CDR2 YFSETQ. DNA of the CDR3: TGCGCCAGCAGCTTGGAAGGCAGGACCTACGAGCAGTACTTC. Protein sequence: CASSLEGRTYEQYF.